These 13 T cell receptor beta chains were sequenced from one sample in a study of blood T cell repertoires in COVID-19. The data were produced by immunoSEQ multiplex PCR, yet TCRdb's version contains in-frame clones alone and is incomplete. The sample records roughly 250,000 clones, over 75% being singletons. Sequencing used peripheral blood. These receptor sequences come from a human donor in a cohort sampled during active COVID-19.

The V call is TRBV6-2 or TRBV6-3, the J call TRBJ2-7; no clear D gene. The CDR3 length is 14 residues. V lost 5 bases and J lost 3, with 14 bases in between. Germline loops: CDR1 MNHEY, CDR2 SVGEGT. The CDR3 region has the DNA TGTGCCAGCAGTCCCCCCCAACAGCTCTACGAGCAGTACTTC. Translated: CASSPPQQLYEQYF.

Written as DNA, the CDR3 is TGTGCTAGTGGTTTGGGGGCGAGGGACGAGCAGTACTTC. Protein: CASGLGARDEQYF. The chain combines TRBV12-5 with TRBJ2-7, with D tentatively TRBD2 (5 bases). With 1 base removed from V and 5 bases from J, the gap between germline ends came to 9 bases. This CDR3 is built from 13 residues. Germline CDR1 is LGHNT and CDR2 is FRNRAP. Full variable domain (missing parts from reference TRBV12-5 and TRBJ2-7): DARVTQTPRHKVTEMGQEVTMRCQPILGHNTVFWYRQTMMQGLELLAYFRNRAPLDDSGMPKDRFSAEMPDATLATLKIQPSEPRDSAVYFCASGLGARDEQYFGPGTRLTVT.

This chain connects TRBV5-1 to TRBJ2-1; 8 bases fit TRBD2. Looked up from germline, CDR1 is SGHRS and CDR2 is YFSETQ. V lost 4 bases to trimming and J lost 8 bases; unmatched junction nucleotides: 5. This CDR3 has 13 amino acids. The CDR3 sequence is CASSPGGRYEQFF. CDR3 DNA sequence: TGCGCCAGCAGCCCGGGGGGGCGCTATGAGCAGTTCTTC.

This clone has only a few counts. The V call is TRBV12-3 or TRBV12-4, the J call TRBJ1-2; TRBD1 matches at 8 bases. V lost 3 bases, J lost 8 bases, and 5 bases stayed unmatched. This CDR3 has 13 amino acids. The DNA of the CDR3 is TGTGCCAGCAGTTTGAACCAGGGGGCGGGCTACACCTTC. Amino acid sequence: CASSLNQGAGYTF.

CDR3 protein: CASSFELAGGNTQYF. The CDR3, as DNA: TGTGCCAGCAGCTTTGAACTAGCGGGAGGAAATACGCAGTATTTT. This sequence joins TRBV5-4 and TRBJ2-3; TRBD2 matches at 12 bases. Unmatched junction bases numbered 5, after V lost 2 bases and J lost 7 bases. The germline V gene encodes CDR1 SGHNT and CDR2 YYREEE (reference sequence). This CDR3 comprises 15 residues. The whole variable domain, remainder taken from reference TRBV5-4 and TRBJ2-3, is ETGVTQSPTHLIKTRGQQVTLRCSSQSGHNTVSWYQQALGQGPQFIFQYYREEENGRGNFPPRFSGLQFPNYSSELNVNALELDDSALYLCASSFELAGGNTQYFGPGTRLTVL.

The V and J genes are TRBV7-9 and TRBJ2-7; TRBD2 might be the D (6 bases). Germline-derived CDR1 and CDR2 are SEHNR and FQNEAQ (reference sequence). CDR3 length: 15 residues. Trimming left V 5 bases short and J 4 bases short, with 18 bases between. The CDR3 nucleotides are TGTGCCAGCAGCGACGAGACTAGTTTTATATACGAGCAGTACTTC. Amino acid sequence: CASSDETSFIYEQYF.

The V and J genes are TRBV19 and TRBJ2-2; possible D gene TRBD2, 6 bases. Germline CDR1 and CDR2: LNHDA and SQIVND (reference sequence). The CDR3 covers 12 residues. V dropped 5 bases and J dropped 6 bases, with 7 bases sitting between them. Here the CDR3 DNA reads TGTGCCAGTAGTTGGGGGGCCGGGGAGCTGTTTTTT. This encodes CASSWGAGELFF.

The chain joins TRBV7-8 to TRBJ1-4; D is perhaps TRBD1 (6 bases). This CDR3 comprises 15 residues. The germline V gene has CDR1 SGHVS and CDR2 FQNEAQ. V was shortened by 0 bases and J by 7 bases, with 12 bases between the two germline ends. This CDR3 is CASSLATGLGEKLFF. DNA of the CDR3: TGTGCCAGCAGCTTAGCAACAGGGCTCGGTGAAAAACTGTTTTTT. Looking up the rest from reference TRBV7-8 and TRBJ1-4 gives the full variable domain: GAGVSQSPRYKVAKRGQDVALRCDPISGHVSLFWYQQALGQGPEFLTYFQNEAQLDKSGLPSDRFFAERPEGSVSTLKIQRTQQEDSAVYLCASSLATGLGEKLFFGSGTQLSVL.

The V call is TRBV3-1 (or the pseudogene TRBV3-2), the J call TRBJ1-3, with D perhaps TRBD1 (6 bases). The CDR3 covers 16 residues. V lost 4 bases to trimming and J lost 2 bases, with 15 bases between them. Germline CDR1 reads LGHDT; CDR2 reads YNNKEL (reference sequence). In nucleotides, the CDR3 is TGTGCCAGCAGCCGAAAACAGGGAAGTACTGGAAACACCATATATTTT. Translated, it gives CASSRKQGSTGNTIYF.

The chain recombines TRBV6-5 with TRBJ1-2; 7 bases are a match to TRBD1. In germline, CDR1 is MNHEY, CDR2 SVGAGI. The junction had 2 bases not matched to a gene; V was cut back by 6 bases and J by 1 base. The CDR3 sequence is 13 residues long. CDR3 in DNA: TGTGCCAGCAGGCAGGGGGATAACTATGGCTACACCTTC. This codes for CASRQGDNYGYTF.

The chain uses TRBV18 and TRBJ2-7; TRBD2 is a possible D gene (5 bases). The length of the CDR3 is 11 residues. The germline V gene encodes CDR1 KGHSH and CDR2 LQKENI. CDR3 sequence: CASREGYEQYF. In DNA, the CDR3 is TGTGCTTCACGCGAGGGCTACGAGCAGTACTTC.

The chain employs TRBV5-1 and TRBJ2-1, with D possibly matching TRBD1 (7 bases). The CDR3 consists of 15 residues. The germline CDR1 and CDR2 sequences are SGHRS and YFSETQ. V gave up 4 bases and J gave up 6 bases, with 17 bases separating them. The CDR3 region has the DNA TGCGCCAGCAGCCCCATAGGCCAGGGGGGCAATGAGCAGTTCTTC. Protein product: CASSPIGQGGNEQFF.

This clone appeared many times. This chain links TRBV28 with TRBJ1-4; 9 bases are shared with TRBD1. Germline V gene sequence: CDR1 MDHEN, CDR2 SYDVKM. The CDR3 loop spans 19 amino acids. V lost 5 bases and J lost 8; bases outside the gene matches: 21. DNA for the CDR3: TGTGCCAGCAGTGCCTATCAGCCGGGACAGGGTTTCTTAGGAGAAAAACTGTTTTTT. Encoded protein: CASSAYQPGQGFLGEKLFF.